Only a few counts were recorded for the clone carrying this T cell receptor beta chain. As yet, its antigen is unknown. The sample belongs to a study of T-cell reconstitution after alpha-beta-depleted transplantation in children. Study-wide points: Surviving thymic progenitors and recipient T cells were the source of high TCRbeta diversity at day 60 in some patients. Newly made T cells mostly supplied T-cell counts and diversity one year after transplant. The origin of alpha-beta T cells about two months after transplant was reportedly several hundred expanded graft clones.

The authors prepared the TCRbeta library with unique molecular identifiers. One entry per CDR3 protein, called by TCRdb with MiXCR from the PCR reads. The data contain some 180,000 distinct CDR3 sequences, approximately 6.9% of them seen just once; the ten biggest clones take up about 5.9%. Germline V lookup: CDR1 SGHRS, CDR2 YFSETQ. The CDR3 runs to 13 residues. The V segment lost 5 bases and the J segment 6 bases; nucleotides outside the gene matches: 8. The starting material was PBMCs, obtained before TCRalphabeta/CD19-depleted stem cell transplant. V usage is TRBV5-1 and J usage is TRBJ2-7; 7 bases align to TRBD1. The TCR sequence derives from a boy aged 2-9 years with acute lymphoblastic leukemia, due to receive a stem cell transplant. In DNA, the CDR3 is TGCGCCAGCAGATCCGAGGGGGCAGGCGAGCAGTACTTC. Its translation: CASRSEGAGEQYF.